This TCR beta chain was documented in a study of T-cell reconstitution after alpha-beta-depleted transplantation in children. Study-wide results and limits: Hyperexpanded clones declined; after one year, newly produced T cells mostly supplied diversity. Some patients' high day-60 TCRbeta diversity was traced to surviving recipient T cells and thymic progenitors. Several hundred graft clones that had expanded were reportedly the source of alpha-beta T cells about two months after transplant.

V shed 2 bases, J shed 3 bases, and the junction held 6 bases outside the gene matches. Germline V lookup: CDR1 MNHEY, CDR2 SVGAGI. The CDR3 runs to 15 residues. The authors prepared the TCRbeta library with unique molecular identifiers. MiXCR was run by TCRdb on the PCR reads, yielding one entry per CDR3 protein. The table has 900,000 or so distinct CDR3 sequences, roughly 16% seen once. To note about this clonotype: As yet, its antigen is unknown.

Source: PBMCs, mostly from graft donor cells, taken 360 days after TCRalphabeta/CD19-depleted stem cell transplant. The chain carries TRBV6-5 and TRBJ1-2; 7 bases fit TRBD1. The source is a male patient younger than 18 who had a stem cell transplant for acute lymphoblastic leukemia, so the T cells may come from the graft donor. In DNA form, the CDR3 reads TGTGCCAGCAGTTACCTGTCGGGACAGCACTATGGCTACACCTTC. Residues: CASSYLSGQHYGYTF.